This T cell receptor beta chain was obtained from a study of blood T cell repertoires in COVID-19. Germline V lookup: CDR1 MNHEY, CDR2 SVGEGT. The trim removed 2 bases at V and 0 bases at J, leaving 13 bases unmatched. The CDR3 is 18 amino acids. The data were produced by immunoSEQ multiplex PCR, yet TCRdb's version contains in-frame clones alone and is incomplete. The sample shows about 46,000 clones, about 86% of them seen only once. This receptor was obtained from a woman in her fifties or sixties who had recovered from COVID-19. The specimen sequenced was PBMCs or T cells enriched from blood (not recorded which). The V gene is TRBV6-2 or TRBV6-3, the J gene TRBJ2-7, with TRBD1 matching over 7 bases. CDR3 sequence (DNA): TGTGCCAGCAGTTACCCCTCCCAAGGGGGCCTAAGCTCCTACGAGCAGTACTTC. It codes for CASSYPSQGGLSSYEQYF.